This note documents a single TCR beta chain sequence. Antigen unknown. Sequencing was performed with immunoSEQ multiplex PCR; in TCRdb, only in-frame clones are kept and a portion is missing. The repertoire holds approximately 4,500 clones, with approximately 85% as singletons. The germline V gene encodes CDR1 MDHEN and CDR2 SYDVKM. The CDR3 sequence is 12 residues long. V lost 5 bases and J lost 6; bases outside the gene matches: 2. The sample originates from a study of T cell clonotyping in hematopoietic cell transplantation. The study, taken as a whole, reports: Cells were unsorted, so CD4 and CD8 contributions were not separated. Graft donor and pretransplant recipient Inverse Simpson Index values predicted broader posttransplant TCR diversity.

This receptor was obtained from a male patient aged 55 to 69 who had an allogeneic stem cell transplant from an unrelated donor, so T cells may come from the graft donor. Some clones in this sample may be carry-over from other donors' samples. The source was peripheral blood mononuclear cells, collected 180 days after allogeneic stem cell transplant. The chain is built from TRBV28 and TRBJ2-3; 7 positions agree with TRBD1. CDR3 in amino acids: CASSMTGDTQYF. The CDR3 region has the DNA TGTGCCAGCAGTATGACAGGGGATACGCAGTATTTT. Looking up the rest from reference TRBV28 and TRBJ2-3 gives the full variable domain: DVKVTQSSRYLVKRTGEKVFLECVQDMDHENMFWYRQDPGLGLRLIYFSYDVKMKEKGDIPEGYSVSREKKERFSLILESASTNQTSMYLCASSMTGDTQYFGPGTRLTVL.